This TCR beta chain was identified in a study of shared clonotypes between healthy human individuals. Repertoires were generated with immunoSEQ multiplex PCR, while TCRdb's copy carries only in-frame clones and drops some. In the table there are about 2,500,000 clones, more than 90% of which are singletons. Germline assignment: CDR1 SGHRS and CDR2 YFSETQ. V was pared by 3 bases and J by 4 bases, with 12 bases of the junction left unmatched. CDR3 size: 17 residues. This TCR derives from a man aged 18-30 years in good health. The chain couples TRBV5-1 to TRBJ2-2; TRBD1 matches 7 bases. Sequencing used naive CD4+ T cells sorted from blood. The sample's subset: CD45RA+ positively selected. DNA of the CDR3: TGCGCCAGCAGCTCCACAGGGGCCAAGATAGGCACCGGGGAGCTGTTTTTT. It codes for CASSSTGAKIGTGELFF.